The 15 T cell receptor beta chains in this list originate from one sample, sequenced in a study of blood T cell repertoires in COVID-19. Method: immunoSEQ multiplex PCR; TCRdb's copy keeps in-frame clones and lacks some. The sample shows 250,000 to 350,000 clones, approximately 90% of them seen only once. Material: peripheral blood. The source is a woman younger than 45 with COVID-19, enrolled during active disease.

This clone turned up a few times. This chain uses TRBV3-1 (or the pseudogene TRBV3-2) with TRBJ2-7, with 9 positions matching TRBD2. The J segment lost 2 bases and the V segment lost 3 bases, leaving 2 bases of the junction unmatched. The CDR3 is 14 residues long. In germline, CDR1 is LGHDT, CDR2 YNNKEL (reference sequence). CDR3 amino acids: CASSQASGTYEQYF. The CDR3 DNA reads as TGTGCCAGCAGCCAGGCTAGCGGGACCTACGAGCAGTACTTC.

This clone was counted a few times. The V gene is TRBV27, the J gene TRBJ2-7; D ambiguous. The germline V gene encodes CDR1 MNHEY and CDR2 SMNVEV (reference sequence). Trimming left V 0 bases short and J 0 bases short, with 9 bases between. This CDR3 is 15 amino acids long. The CDR3 loop is CASSLSWQDSYEQYF. The CDR3 nucleotides are TGTGCCAGCAGTTTATCGTGGCAGGACTCCTACGAGCAGTACTTC.

The CDR3 nucleotides are TGCGCCAGCAGCTTGCAGGGTGCGGTTTACACTGAAGCTTTCTTT. Translation gives CASSLQGAVYTEAFF. This chain joins TRBV5-1 and TRBJ1-1, with D perhaps TRBD1 (5 bases). The ends were cut back, 1 base at V and 3 bases at J, with 13 bases in the middle. The germline CDR1 and CDR2 sequences are SGHRS and YFSETQ. This CDR3 region has 15 residues.

Of note for this clone: Other nucleotide sequences in the sample specify the same CDR3. The chain uses TRBV6-5 and TRBJ1-1; weak D call: TRBD1 (6 bases). V lost 2 bases, J lost 1 base, and 8 bases lay in between. There are 14 residues in the CDR3. CDR1 is MNHEY and CDR2 is SVGAGI in the germline V gene. The CDR3 nucleotides read TGTGCCAGCAGTTACGGCAGGGGGAACACTGAAGCTTTCTTT. Its protein product is CASSYGRGNTEAFF.

V is TRBV5-1 and J is TRBJ2-1, with D possibly being TRBD2 (7 bases). The CDR3 extends over 16 amino acids. Between the trimmed V and J ends, which lost 1 base and 5 bases, there was a span of 16 bases. Per the germline V gene, CDR1 is SGHRS and CDR2 is YFSETQ. For the CDR3, the DNA is TGCGCCAGCAGCTTGATGTCGGGGGGCCCCCACAATGAGCAGTTCTTC. This codes for CASSLMSGGPHNEQFF.

The J gene is TRBJ2-7, the V gene TRBV6-6; the match to TRBD2 covers 16 bases. In germline, CDR1 is MNHNY, CDR2 SVGAGI (reference sequence). V was clipped by 6 bases and J by 6 bases; unmatched bases: 5. This CDR3 region has 15 residues. CDR3 sequence: CASRGTSGRAVEQYF. The CDR3 DNA follows: TGTGCCAGCAGGGGGACTAGCGGGAGGGCCGTCGAGCAGTACTTC.

This rearrangement joins TRBV5-4 to TRBJ2-2; 15 nucleotides line up with TRBD2. Germline V gene data show CDR1 as SGHNT and CDR2 as YYREEE (reference sequence). Losses at the gene ends were 4 bases for V and 6 bases for J; bases not matched to a gene: 4. This CDR3 comprises 16 residues. The CDR3 here is CASSAGTSGRPGELFF. The CDR3 bases are TGTGCCAGCAGCGCAGGGACTAGCGGGAGGCCCGGGGAGCTGTTTTTT.

This clone has ten or more counts. The DNA of the CDR3 is TGTGCCAGCAGTGAAAGCAGGGCAAACACCGGGGAGCTGTTTTTT. This gives the protein CASSESRANTGELFF. The V gene is TRBV2, the J gene TRBJ2-2, with D possibly TRBD1 on 5 matching bases. Germline V gene data show CDR1 as SNHLY and CDR2 as FYNNEI. Trimming shortened V by 2 bases and J by 2 bases, and 9 bases separated the two germline ends. This CDR3 contains 15 residues.

The CDR3 here is CASSYTVGTGGVEAFF. The CDR3 DNA reads TGTGCCAGCAGTTACACAGTTGGGACAGGGGGGGTAGAAGCTTTCTTT. The rearrangement uses TRBV6-6 and TRBJ1-1; 11 bases match TRBD1. The CDR3 is 16 residues long. From germline, CDR1 is MNHNY and CDR2 SVGAGI (reference sequence). Unmatched junction bases numbered 10, after V lost 2 bases and J lost 8 bases.

The V and J genes are TRBV7-9 and TRBJ2-3, with D perhaps matching TRBD1 (6 bases). The CDR3 sequence is 15 residues long. Germline V gene lookup returns CDR1 SEHNR and CDR2 FQNEAQ (reference sequence). Trimming took 5 bases from V and 0 from J, leaving 12 bases between them. The CDR3 loop is CASSGGRASTDTQYF. The DNA of the CDR3 is TGTGCCAGCAGCGGGGGCCGAGCAAGCACAGATACGCAGTATTTT. The whole variable domain, filled in from reference TRBV7-9 and TRBJ2-3, reads DTGVSQNPRHKITKRGQNVTFRCDPISEHNRLYWYRQTLGQGPEFLTYFQNEAQLEKSRLLSDRFSAERPKGSFSTLEIQRTEQGDSAMYLCASSGGRASTDTQYFGPGTRLTVL.

The CDR3 DNA follows: TGTGCCAGCAGTTTAACGGAGGGTCGCTACGAGCAGTACTTC. It yields the protein CASSLTEGRYEQYF. The chain recombines TRBV6-5 with TRBJ2-7; TRBD2 is a possible D gene (6 bases). From germline, CDR1 is MNHEY and CDR2 SVGAGI. The CDR3 runs 14 residues. V was clipped by 4 bases and J by 3 bases, with 13 bases between them.

The gene calls are TRBV7-8 and TRBJ2-7; D gene ambiguous. CDR3 length equals 16 residues. From germline, CDR1 is SGHVS and CDR2 FQNEAQ. V was shortened by 4 bases and J by 4 bases, with 20 bases between the two germline ends. The CDR3 loop reads CASSSDVDTTEYEQYF. CDR3 DNA: TGTGCCAGCAGCTCCGATGTTGACACCACCGAGTACGAGCAGTACTTC.

The rearrangement links TRBV2 to TRBJ1-1; D ambiguous. This CDR3 has 11 amino acids. Germline assignment: CDR1 SNHLY and CDR2 FYNNEI. Trimming shortened V by 9 bases and J by 1 base, and 6 bases separated the two germline ends. The CDR3 protein is CARNQNTEAFF. The CDR3 DNA sequence: TGTGCCAGAAATCAGAACACTGAAGCTTTCTTT.

This clone came up once. This chain connects TRBV10-1 to TRBJ2-1, with 7 bases identical to TRBD1. The CDR3 contains 15 residues. Germline CDR1 and CDR2: WNHNN and SYGVQD (reference sequence). After removal of 3 bases from V and 2 bases from J, the junction contained 4 bases not matched to a gene. DNA of the CDR3: TGCGCCAGCAGTGATAGGACAGGCGCCTACAATGAGCAGTTCTTC. The encoded protein is CASSDRTGAYNEQFF.

This chain uses TRBV18 with TRBJ1-5; a possible D gene is TRBD1 (6 bases). The CDR3 totals 15 residues. The germline gives CDR1 KGHSH, CDR2 LQKENI. V dropped 4 bases and J dropped 4 bases, with 14 bases sitting between them. The CDR3 is CASSLYGQLNQPQHF. For the CDR3, the DNA is TGTGCCAGCTCACTATACGGACAGTTGAATCAGCCCCAGCATTTT. The variable domain in full, completed from reference TRBV18 and TRBJ1-5, reads NAGVMQNPRHLVRRRGQEARLRCSPMKGHSHVYWYRQLPEEGLKFMVYLQKENIIDESGMPKERFSAEFPKEGPSILRIQQVVRGDSAAYFCASSLYGQLNQPQHFGDGTRLSIL.